This note documents a single TCR beta chain sequence. Its antigen remains unknown. Time point given: patch test 1, 2 weeks after DPC sensitization. Treatment indicated: therapeutic diphenylcyclopropenone sensitization with weekly scalp DPC. This sample was included in a study of human T cells and chemical hapten exposure. Points from the study as a whole: TCRs exceeding 1 in 1000 frequency stayed unchanged with DPC sensitization.

The germline V gene encodes CDR1 DFQATT and CDR2 SNEGSKA (reference sequence). The junction had 9 bases not matched to a gene; V was cut back by 0 bases and J by 5 bases. The CDR3 length is 15 residues. TCRdb reprocessed the RACE reads with MiXCR, giving one entry per CDR3 protein. The sample carries 370,000 or so distinct CDR3 sequences, more than 4.5% recorded once. The material sequenced was whole blood, taken in connection with sensitization to the hapten diphenylcyclopropenone (DPC). The receptor was isolated from a woman aged 45 to 65 with alopecia areata. Some clones in this sample may be carry-over from other donors' samples. The gene calls are TRBV20-1 and TRBJ1-2, with 7 nucleotides matching TRBD1. The CDR3 reads CSARDTGVAFYGYTF. CDR3 DNA sequence: TGCAGTGCTAGAGATACAGGGGTAGCGTTTTATGGCTACACCTTC.